A single sample gave rise to the 8 T cell receptor beta chains below, sequenced in a study of response to subunit inactivated influenza vaccine. MiXCR, applied by TCRdb to the RT-PCR reads, yields one record per CDR3 protein. Here the sample spans around 520,000 distinct CDR3 sequences, 12% being singletons. The sample consisted of PBMCs from blood, taken on the day of vaccination. The receptors come from a man over 45 who received an inactivated influenza vaccine.

In this sample, this clonotype turned up many times. The CDR3: CASSPRSGLETQYF. The CDR3 bases are TGTGCCAGCAGCCCTCGTAGCGGATTGGAGACCCAGTACTTC. The chain joins TRBV7-9 to TRBJ2-5, with D possibly being TRBD2 (6 bases). Trimming took off 5 bases at V and 5 bases at J, with 15 bases between the two ends. This CDR3 comprises 14 residues. Germline CDR1 is SEHNR and CDR2 is FQNEAQ (reference sequence). Using reference TRBV7-9 and TRBJ2-5 for the parts outside the CDR3, the full variable domain is DTGVSQNPRHKITKRGQNVTFRCDPISEHNRLYWYRQTLGQGPEFLTYFQNEAQLEKSRLLSDRFSAERPKGSFSTLEIQRTEQGDSAMYLCASSPRSGLETQYFGPGTRLLVL.

There are a few counts of this clonotype. This chain joins TRBV20-1 and TRBJ1-5; no definite D call. Trimming shortened V by 3 bases and J by 5 bases, and 8 bases separated the two germline ends. This CDR3 is built from 12 residues. Germline lookup yields CDR1 DFQATT and CDR2 SNEGSKA (reference sequence). The CDR3 coding sequence is TGCAGTGCTAGGGGTGGGGATCAGCCCCAGCATTTT. Translated: CSARGGDQPQHF.

The table lists this clonotype with a few counts. The gene calls are TRBV6-5 and TRBJ2-1; TRBD2 is a possible D gene (6 bases). V was pared by 5 bases and J by 10 bases, with 12 bases between. The CDR3 extends over 12 amino acids. Germline lookup yields CDR1 MNHEY and CDR2 SVGAGI. The CDR3 coding sequence is TGTGCCAGCAGTCCGTTAGGGAGGGAGCAGTTCTTC. Translating it yields CASSPLGREQFF.

This clonotype has a handful of counts. The V and J genes are TRBV5-4 and TRBJ2-2; TRBD2 aligns across 8 bases. Germline V gene sequence: CDR1 SGHNT, CDR2 YYREEE (reference sequence). V was pared by 5 bases and J by 5 bases, with 8 bases of the junction left unmatched. CDR3 length: 15 residues. The CDR3 loop is CASSSGLAATGELFF. The CDR3 region has the DNA TGTGCCAGCAGTTCCGGACTAGCAGCAACCGGGGAGCTGTTTTTT.

V gene TRBV12-3 or TRBV12-4 combines with J gene TRBJ2-7; unclear D gene. V lost 4 bases to trimming and J lost 1 base, with 11 bases between them. CDR3 length: 14 amino acids. The CDR3 DNA reads as TGTGCCAGCAGTTCTGCAGGAATTTCCTACGAGCAGTACTTC. Its translation: CASSSAGISYEQYF.

V gene TRBV6-2 or TRBV6-3 combines with J gene TRBJ2-2, with D maybe TRBD1 (5 bases). CDR3 length: 15 residues. V was trimmed by 2 bases and J by 5 bases, leaving 12 bases between them. CDR1 and CDR2 from the germline V gene are MNHEY and SVGEGT. The CDR3: CASSYVAGRTGELFF. CDR3 in DNA: TGTGCCAGCAGTTACGTAGCAGGGCGAACCGGGGAGCTGTTTTTT.

The V and J genes are TRBV20-1 and TRBJ2-7; 9 bases are shared with TRBD2. In germline, CDR1 is DFQATT, CDR2 SNEGSKA (reference sequence). Germline trimming cut 3 bases from V and 3 bases from J; bases unmatched to any gene: 15. The CDR3 contains 17 residues. The CDR3 region has the DNA TGCAGTGCTAGCATCGTCTTGTCGAAGCGGGGGGTCTACGAGCAGTACTTC. Translation: CSASIVLSKRGVYEQYF.

This clonotype was seen a few times. The chain uses TRBV7-3 and TRBJ2-1, with 11 positions matching TRBD2. CDR1 is SGHTA, CDR2 FQGTGA, per germline. The V and J ends lost 1 base and 6 bases, in that order; junction bases with no gene match: 11. This CDR3 spans 18 amino acids. The CDR3 here is CASSLIASGRSRSNEQFF. The CDR3 DNA reads as TGTGCCAGCAGCTTAATAGCTAGCGGGAGGTCTAGGAGCAATGAGCAGTTCTTC. The whole variable domain, remainder taken from reference TRBV7-3 and TRBJ2-1, is GAGVSQTPSNKVTEKGKYVELRCDPISGHTALYWYRQSLGQGPEFLIYFQGTGAADDSGLPNDRFFAVRPEGSVSTLKIQRTERGDSAVYLCASSLIASGRSRSNEQFFGPGTRLTVL.